This T cell receptor (beta chain) was found in a study of response to subunit inactivated influenza vaccine. TCRdb redid the calling of the RT-PCR reads with MiXCR, one entry per CDR3 protein. Of fewer than 400,000 distinct CDR3 sequences in the sample, about a fifth are singletons; the top ten hold roughly 10%. Germline loops: CDR1 DFQATT, CDR2 SNEGSKA (reference sequence). CDR3 length equals 15 residues. V gave up 0 bases and J gave up 0 bases, with 10 bases separating them. This clonotype was obtained from a man between 50 and 69 years old who received an inactivated influenza vaccine. This sample comprised PBMCs from blood, obtained around 22 months after vaccination. The chain combines TRBV20-1 with TRBJ2-3; D perhaps matches TRBD1 (5 bases). The DNA of the CDR3 is TGCAGTGCTAGAGATGGTCAGGGTAGCACAGATACGCAGTATTTT. It specifies CSARDGQGSTDTQYF.